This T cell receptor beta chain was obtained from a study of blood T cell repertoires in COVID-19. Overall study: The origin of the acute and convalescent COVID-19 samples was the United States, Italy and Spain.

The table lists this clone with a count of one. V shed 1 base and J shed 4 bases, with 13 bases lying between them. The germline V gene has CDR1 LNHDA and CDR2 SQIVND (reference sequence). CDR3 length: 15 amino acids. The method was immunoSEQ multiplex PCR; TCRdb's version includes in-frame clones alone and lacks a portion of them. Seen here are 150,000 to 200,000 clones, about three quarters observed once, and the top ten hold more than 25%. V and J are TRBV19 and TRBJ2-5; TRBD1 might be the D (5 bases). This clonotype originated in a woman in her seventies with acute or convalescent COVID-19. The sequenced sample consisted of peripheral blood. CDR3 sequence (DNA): TGTGCCAGTAGTATAGGTACCCTAAGGGGAGAGACCCAGTACTTC. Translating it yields CASSIGTLRGETQYF. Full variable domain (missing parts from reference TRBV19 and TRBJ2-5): DGGITQSPKYLFRKEGQNVTLSCEQNLNHDAMYWYRQDPGQGLRLIYYSQIVNDFQKGDIAEGYSVSREKKESFPLTVTSAQKNPTAFYLCASSIGTLRGETQYFGPGTRLLVL.